The 12 T cell receptor beta chains listed next were all sequenced from one sample in a study of blood T cell repertoires in COVID-19. The protocol was immunoSEQ multiplex PCR, while the TCRdb copy is restricted to in-frame clones and leaves out a portion. The data show about 180,000 clones, 88% seen once. Sequencing was carried out using peripheral blood. Receptors originate from a woman aged 30 to 39 with acute or convalescent COVID-19.

The V gene is TRBV7-2, the J gene TRBJ1-4, with D uncertain. V was cut by 5 bases and J by 6 bases, with 16 bases left in between. Per germline, CDR1 SGHTA and CDR2 FQGNSA. The CDR3 runs 15 residues. The CDR3 here is CASSPSRALHEKLFF. The CDR3 nucleotides read TGTGCCAGCAGCCCTAGCCGGGCCCTTCATGAAAAACTGTTTTTT.

The chain recombines TRBV29-1 with TRBJ1-1; 7 nucleotides agree with TRBD1. Unmatched junction bases numbered 7, after V lost 6 bases and J lost 6 bases. This CDR3 region has 12 residues. Germline CDR1 is SQVTM and CDR2 is ANQGSEA. CDR3 in amino acids: CSVEGQTPEAFF. The CDR3 DNA follows: TGCAGCGTGGAGGGACAGACACCTGAAGCTTTCTTT.

The rearrangement links TRBV6-5 to TRBJ2-1, with D unresolved. V was cut by 6 bases and J by 10 bases, with 16 bases left in between. CDR1 is MNHEY and CDR2 is SVGAGI in the germline V gene. CDR3 length equals 13 residues. The CDR3 loop reads CASSHPVTGEQFF. CDR3 nucleotide sequence: TGTGCCAGCAGCCACCCGGTCACCGGGGAGCAGTTCTTC.

This sequence joins TRBV5-1 and TRBJ1-2, with D possibly matching TRBD1 (6 bases). Per the germline V gene, CDR1 is SGHRS and CDR2 is YFSETQ. The CDR3 loop spans 12 amino acids. Trimming removed 1 base from V and 11 bases from J, with 12 bases in between. CDR3 loop: CASSLPGGAYTF. The CDR3 coding sequence is TGCGCCAGCAGCTTGCCTGGGGGCGCTTACACCTTC.

This rearrangement joins TRBV3-1 (or the pseudogene TRBV3-2) to TRBJ1-2; 11 bases match TRBD1. V gave up 4 bases and J gave up 5 bases; unmatched junction bases: 3. The CDR3 has 14 amino acids. Germline assignment: CDR1 LGHDT and CDR2 YNNKEL (reference sequence). CDR3 nucleotide sequence: TGTGCCAGCAGCCCGGGACAGGGGGGGTATGGCTACACCTTC. Translation gives CASSPGQGGYGYTF.

This chain links TRBV21-1 with TRBJ1-6. TRBV21-1 is given as a pseudogene. The CDR3 is made up of 15 amino acids. In DNA form, the CDR3 reads TGTGCCAGCAGCAAAGTTTACGAGCTTAATTCACCCCTCCACTTT. Translating it yields CASSKVYELNSPLHF.

V gene TRBV2 combines with J gene TRBJ2-1; TRBD2 aligns across 9 bases. Germline CDR1 is SNHLY and CDR2 is FYNNEI. Unmatched junction bases numbered 7, after V lost 0 bases and J lost 10 bases. This CDR3 is built from 15 residues. For the CDR3, the DNA is TGTGCCAGCAGTGAAGCTCTGACTAGCGGAGAAGAGCAGTTCTTC. It encodes CASSEALTSGEEQFF.

The chain has TRBV7-2 and TRBJ2-7, with TRBD2 matching 9 bases. The CDR3 length is 13 residues. Trimming at V came to 6 bases and at J to 2 bases, leaving 2 bases not matched to a gene. From germline, CDR1 is SGHTA and CDR2 FQGNSA. CDR3: CASRLAGTYEQYF. CDR3 DNA sequence: TGTGCCAGCAGGCTAGCGGGAACCTACGAGCAGTACTTC.

The rearrangement joins TRBV4-2 to TRBJ2-7; the match to TRBD2 covers 11 bases. Germline CDR1 LGHNA, CDR2 YNFKEQ. V lost 6 bases, J lost 5 bases, and 9 bases stayed unmatched. The CDR3 has 15 amino acids. CDR3 in amino acids: CASSDVTSGKNEQYF. For the CDR3, the DNA is TGTGCCAGCAGTGACGTGACTAGCGGGAAAAACGAGCAGTACTTC.

In its sample, this clone was seen once. The gene calls are TRBV2 and TRBJ2-7; 7 nucleotides match TRBD2. This CDR3 is 15 amino acids long. The germline CDR1 and CDR2 sequences are SNHLY and FYNNEI. The J segment lost 0 bases and the V segment lost 5 bases, leaving 7 bases of the junction unmatched. The CDR3 protein is CASSPLGGSSYEQYF. Here the CDR3 DNA reads TGTGCCAGCAGTCCCCTTGGCGGGAGCTCCTACGAGCAGTACTTC.

The chain carries TRBV12-3 or TRBV12-4 and TRBJ1-2; D gene unclear. The CDR3 sequence is 13 residues long. Trimming stripped 2 bases from V and 5 bases from J, with 9 bases between. CDR3 residues: CASSLTGEYGYTF. CDR3 DNA sequence: TGTGCCAGCAGTTTAACCGGGGAGTATGGCTACACCTTC.

This sequence joins TRBV3-1 (or the pseudogene TRBV3-2) and TRBJ2-2; D not resolved. The CDR3 sequence is 14 residues long. The V end was cut by 2 bases, the J end by 6 bases, with 10 bases between. Germline loops: CDR1 LGHDT, CDR2 YNNKEL (reference sequence). In DNA, the CDR3 is TGTGCCAGCAGCCAATTTGTAGTGGCCGGGGAGCTGTTTTTT. Translated, it gives CASSQFVVAGELFF.